Following are 7 T cell receptor beta chains from one sample sequenced in a study of blood T cells in healthy people across ages. PCR was performed a second time for roughly 6 to 12 cycles using a sample-barcoded 5' primer and a J-beta primer mix. TCRdb reprocessed the 5' RACE reads via MiXCR and lists one record per CDR3 protein. The sample records over 300,000 distinct CDR3 sequences, approximately 51% being singletons. Sequenced material: blood. All receptors come from a man between 60 and 70 years old in good health.

The genes are TRBV6-5 and TRBJ2-1; D is ambiguous. Trimming left V 7 bases short and J 0 bases short, with 13 bases between. Germline V gene sequence: CDR1 MNHEY, CDR2 SVGAGI. CDR3 length: 15 amino acids. The CDR3 DNA sequence: TGTGCCAGCACCCGAACACTCTACTCCTACAATGAGCAGTTCTTC. Amino acids: CASTRTLYSYNEQFF.

This clonotype appeared a few times. The chain carries TRBV7-8 and TRBJ2-7, with TRBD2 as a possible D gene (7 bases). Looked up from germline, CDR1 is SGHVS and CDR2 is FQNEAQ. Trimming removed 5 bases at V and 8 bases at J, with 13 bases between. The CDR3 has 12 amino acids. CDR3 region: CASSPGEGKQYF. CDR3 DNA sequence: TGTGCCAGCAGCCCAGGGGAGGGCAAGCAGTACTTC. The variable domain in full, completed from reference TRBV7-8 and TRBJ2-7, reads GAGVSQSPRYKVAKRGQDVALRCDPISGHVSLFWYQQALGQGPEFLTYFQNEAQLDKSGLPSDRFFAERPEGSVSTLKIQRTQQEDSAVYLCASSPGEGKQYFGPGTRLTVT.

J is TRBJ2-2 and V is TRBV14, with D tentatively TRBD2 (5 bases). The CDR3 totals 13 residues. V lost 4 bases and J 7 bases, leaving 10 bases between the germline ends. CDR1 and CDR2 from the germline V gene are SGHDN and FVKESK. CDR3 DNA: TGTGCCAGCAGCCCCTACGGGATCGGGGAGCTGTTTTTT. This codes for CASSPYGIGELFF.

With respect to this clonotype: Germline is not matched at one junction end, which may reflect a read error. The chain combines TRBV9 with TRBJ1-6; tentative D call: TRBD1 (6 bases). The CDR3 runs to 16 residues. Germline CDR1 is SGDLS and CDR2 is YYNGEE. The CDR3 DNA is TGTGCCAACAGCGAGGGGGGCTCAAACTATAATTCACCCCTCCACTTT. Protein: CANSEGGSNYNSPLHF.

The chain carries TRBV6-6 and TRBJ2-5; 10 nucleotides line up with TRBD2. The CDR3 spans 14 residues. Germline loops: CDR1 MNHNY, CDR2 SVGAGI (reference sequence). V lost 5 bases and J lost 5; bases outside the gene matches: 5. CDR3 amino acids: CASSLISGGETQYF. DNA of the CDR3: TGTGCCAGCAGTCTTATTAGCGGGGGGGAGACCCAGTACTTC.

The rearrangement uses TRBV20-1 and TRBJ2-3; 7 nucleotides match TRBD2. CDR1 is DFQATT and CDR2 is SNEGSKA in the germline V gene (reference sequence). This CDR3 has 16 amino acids. With V trimmed by 1 base and J by 2 bases, 9 bases remained unmatched. The CDR3 sequence: CSARGRLAATTDTQYF. The CDR3 DNA sequence: TGCAGTGCTAGAGGGCGGCTAGCGGCAACCACAGATACGCAGTATTTT.

This clonotype came up a few times. CDR3: CAISATGQISTEQYF. In DNA, the CDR3 is TGTGCCATCAGTGCCACCGGACAAATCAGTACCGAGCAGTACTTC. This chain links TRBV10-3 with TRBJ2-7, with D possibly being TRBD1 (5 bases). V gave up 4 bases and J gave up 6 bases, with 19 bases separating them. CDR1 and CDR2 (germline): ENHRY, SYGVKD. CDR3 size: 15 residues.